This TCR beta chain was recovered during a study of response to subunit inactivated influenza vaccine. The CDR3 spans 14 residues. V lost 6 bases and J 0 bases, leaving 10 bases between the germline ends. Per the germline V gene, CDR1 is LGHDT and CDR2 is YNNKEL (reference sequence). There are a few counts of this clonotype. MiXCR, applied by TCRdb to the RT-PCR reads, yields one record per CDR3 protein. This repertoire shows hundreds of thousands of distinct CDR3 sequences, about 10% found once; its top ten account for roughly 9.6%. Another study also made use of these data, one on T cells expressing NK-cell markers. That work adds: UMIs were included in TCR beta cDNA generated by 5'RACE template switching. All TCR beta repertoires analysed originated from sorted CD3+CD56+NKG2C+, CD3+CD56+NKG2C- and CD3+CD56-NKG2C+ T cells. One of the eight sequenced donors was seronegative, whereas the other seven were HCMV-seropositive. The authors restricted sorting to alpha-beta TCR T cells with an anti-gamma-delta TCR antibody in several experiments. There were a handful of donors in whom these clonotypes also led the CD3+CD56-NKG2C+ fraction.

This TCR was recovered from a man aged 45 to 65 who received an inactivated influenza vaccine. The chain links TRBV3-1 to TRBJ2-3; D is ambiguous. The sequences come from PBMCs from blood, collected on the day of vaccination. CDR3 sequence: CASRRESSTDTQYF. The CDR3 nucleotides are TGTGCCAGCAGGAGAGAGAGTAGCACAGATACGCAGTATTTT.